This T cell receptor beta chain was recovered during a study of early T cells in non-severe SARS-CoV-2 infection. The ends were cut back, 6 bases at V and 1 base at J, with 19 bases in the middle. The CDR3 totals 16 residues. TCRdb processed the 5' RACE reads anew with MiXCR; each CDR3 protein has one entry. This sample carries around 67,000 distinct CDR3 sequences, about 12% of them seen once, and the ten largest clones take roughly 6%. This clonotype was observed a few times. The J gene is TRBJ2-7, the V gene TRBV12-3 or TRBV12-4, with D unclear. The clonotype comes from an adult who was a healthcare worker with PCR-confirmed SARS-CoV-2 infection or an uninfected control (not recorded which). Sequencing used whole blood. This chain's CDR3 is CASSPSLPVLSYEQYF. The CDR3 DNA follows: TGTGCCAGCAGCCCCTCGCTTCCGGTGCTTTCCTACGAGCAGTACTTC.